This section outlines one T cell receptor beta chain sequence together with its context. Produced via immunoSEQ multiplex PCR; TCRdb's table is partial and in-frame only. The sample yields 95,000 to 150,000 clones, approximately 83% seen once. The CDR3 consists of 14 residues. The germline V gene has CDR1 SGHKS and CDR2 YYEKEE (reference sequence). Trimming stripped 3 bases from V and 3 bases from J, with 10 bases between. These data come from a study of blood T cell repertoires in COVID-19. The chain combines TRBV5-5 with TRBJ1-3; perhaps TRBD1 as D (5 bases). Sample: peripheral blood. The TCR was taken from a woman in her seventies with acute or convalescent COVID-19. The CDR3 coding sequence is TGTGCCAGCAGCTCTGGGGGGGGTGGAAACACCATATATTTT. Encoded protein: CASSSGGGGNTIYF.